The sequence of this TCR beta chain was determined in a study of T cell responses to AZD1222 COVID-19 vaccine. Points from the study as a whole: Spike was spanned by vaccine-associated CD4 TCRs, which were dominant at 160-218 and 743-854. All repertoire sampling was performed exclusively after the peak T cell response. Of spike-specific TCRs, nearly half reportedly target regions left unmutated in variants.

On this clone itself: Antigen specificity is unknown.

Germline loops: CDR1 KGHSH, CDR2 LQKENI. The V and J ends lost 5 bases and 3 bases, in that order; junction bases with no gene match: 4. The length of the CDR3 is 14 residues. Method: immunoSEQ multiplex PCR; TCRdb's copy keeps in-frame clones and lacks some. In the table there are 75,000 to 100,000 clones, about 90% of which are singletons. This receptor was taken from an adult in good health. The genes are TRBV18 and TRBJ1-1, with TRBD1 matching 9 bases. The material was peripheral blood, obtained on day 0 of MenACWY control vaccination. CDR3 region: CASSVTGGHTEAFF. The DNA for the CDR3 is TGTGCCAGCTCAGTCACAGGGGGCCACACTGAAGCTTTCTTT.